This TCR beta chain was found in a study of cytomegalovirus exposure and HLA in healthy donors. Study outcomes and limitations: The authors later found TCR association rates varying by HLA locus, with DRB1 most and HLA-C fewest. HLA alleles showed associations with about 15,000 TCR beta sequences in a later analysis, at a 0.05 false discovery rate.

About this clone itself: Its antigen is undetermined.

The PCR had 60 Vbeta and 13 Jbeta primers. Measured with immunoSEQ multiplex PCR; TCRdb has only the in-frame clones, and not every one. This table holds approximately 100,000 clones, approximately 81% found once. Germline V gene lookup returns CDR1 KGHSY and CDR2 FQNENV. V was pared by 4 bases and J by 0 bases, with 10 bases between. The CDR3 consists of 14 residues. This chain joins TRBV16 and TRBJ2-7; D gene uncertain. The sample consisted of PBMCs. The sequence was obtained from a woman in her twenties or thirties in good health and CMV-seronegative. CDR3 in amino acids: CASSPPALSYEQYF. In DNA, the CDR3 is TGTGCCAGCAGCCCCCCCGCACTCTCCTACGAGCAGTACTTC.